A selection of T cell receptor beta chains follows, all from one sample in a study of metastatic and nonmetastatic thyroid tumors. TCRdb re-called the PCR reads with MiXCR. The data show about 33,000 clones, 15% to 20% seen once. The sample comprised blood. Receptors originate from a male donor with papillary thyroid cancer or a benign thyroid nodule (not recorded which). Some clones in this sample may be carry-over from other donors' samples. The CDR3 runs from the conserved cysteine through the conserved F or W. D genes are given only for firm matches. Where a row states a size, it is once, few, many or the class of an expanded clone; other rows omit it.

j_call: TRBJ2-1
v_call: TRBV11-2
cdr3_length: 16
d_call: -
clone_size: -
cdr3_aa: CASRLARGASRNEQFF
cdr3_nt: TGTGCCAGCAGACTTGCCAGGGGGGCTTCGCGGAATGAGCAGTTCTTC

j_call: TRBJ2-1
v_call: TRBV7-2
cdr3_length: 17
d_call: TRBD2
clone_size: many
cdr3_aa: CASSPPGLAGGRNEQFF
cdr3_nt: TGTGCCAGCAGCCCGCCGGGACTAGCGGGAGGGCGCAATGAGCAGTTCTTC

j_call: TRBJ1-2
v_call: TRBV12-3/TRBV12-4
cdr3_length: 15
d_call: -
clone_size: -
cdr3_aa: CASSPRALWVYGYTF
cdr3_nt: TGTGCCAGCAGTCCACGGGCCCTGTGGGTCTATGGCTACACCTTC

j_call: TRBJ2-7
v_call: TRBV7-2
cdr3_length: 17
d_call: TRBD2
clone_size: -
cdr3_aa: CASSLTGLAGGTYVQYF
cdr3_nt: TGTGCCAGCAGCCTAACGGGACTAGCGGGGGGCACCTACGTTCAGTACTTC

j_call: TRBJ2-1
v_call: TRBV6-1
cdr3_length: 15
d_call: TRBD2
clone_size: few
cdr3_aa: CASSPTSGTYNEQFF
cdr3_nt: TGTGCCAGTTCCCCGACTAGCGGAACCTACAATGAGCAGTTCTTC

j_call: TRBJ2-1
v_call: TRBV24-1
cdr3_length: 16
d_call: -
clone_size: few
cdr3_aa: CATSEVAGGSYNEHFF
cdr3_nt: -

j_call: TRBJ2-7
v_call: TRBV5-1
cdr3_length: 16
d_call: TRBD2
clone_size: many
cdr3_aa: CASSRTTSGSSYEQYF
cdr3_nt: TGCGCCAGCAGCCGAACCACTAGCGGGAGCTCCTACGAGCAGTACTTC

j_call: TRBJ1-2
v_call: TRBV30
cdr3_length: 12
d_call: -
clone_size: few
cdr3_aa: CAWSVGQLFYTF
cdr3_nt: TGTGCCTGGAGTGTTGGTCAGCTCTTCTACACCTTC

j_call: TRBJ2-7
v_call: TRBV27
cdr3_length: 14
d_call: -
clone_size: medium-sized
cdr3_aa: CASSPTTDSYEQYF
cdr3_nt: TGTGCCAGCAGTCCCACGACAGATTCCTACGAGCAGTACTTC

j_call: TRBJ1-1
v_call: TRBV6-2/TRBV6-3
cdr3_length: 14
d_call: -
clone_size: few
cdr3_aa: CASSYFSSNTEAFF
cdr3_nt: TGTGCCAGCAGTTACTTCAGCTCGAACACTGAAGCTTTCTTT

j_call: TRBJ2-3
v_call: TRBV28
cdr3_length: 18
d_call: TRBD2
clone_size: few
cdr3_aa: CASSFPSSGGGSTDTQYF
cdr3_nt: TGTGCCAGCAGTTTTCCCTCTAGCGGGGGGGGTAGCACAGATACGCAGTATTTT

j_call: TRBJ1-1
v_call: TRBV7-8
cdr3_length: 14
d_call: TRBD1
clone_size: many
cdr3_aa: CASSFRQGSTEAFF
cdr3_nt: TGTGCCAGCAGCTTTAGACAGGGAAGCACTGAAGCTTTCTTT

j_call: TRBJ2-7
v_call: TRBV5-5
cdr3_length: 11
d_call: -
clone_size: many
cdr3_aa: CASSLIVEQYF
cdr3_nt: TGTGCCAGCAGCTTAATCGTCGAGCAGTACTTC

j_call: TRBJ2-5
v_call: TRBV20-1
cdr3_length: 13
d_call: TRBD2
clone_size: many
cdr3_aa: CSARVASGETQYF
cdr3_nt: TGCAGTGCTAGAGTTGCTAGCGGGGAGACCCAGTACTTC

j_call: TRBJ2-1
v_call: TRBV10-2
cdr3_length: 15
d_call: TRBD2
clone_size: -
cdr3_aa: CASSRLAGGRNEQFF
cdr3_nt: TGCGCCAGCAGTAGACTAGCGGGGGGGCGAAATGAGCAGTTCTTC

j_call: TRBJ1-6
v_call: TRBV20-1
cdr3_length: 15
d_call: -
clone_size: many
cdr3_aa: CSARDGRRFNSPLHF
cdr3_nt: TGCAGTGCTAGAGATGGCAGGAGATTTAATTCACCCCTCCACTTT

j_call: TRBJ2-5
v_call: TRBV4-1
cdr3_length: 14
d_call: TRBD2
clone_size: many
cdr3_aa: CASSQLAGEETQYF
cdr3_nt: TGCGCCAGCAGCCAACTAGCGGGGGAAGAGACCCAGTACTTC

j_call: TRBJ2-5
v_call: TRBV20-1
cdr3_length: 13
d_call: TRBD1
clone_size: -
cdr3_aa: CSARQGPQETQYF
cdr3_nt: TGCAGTGCCAGACAGGGACCCCAAGAGACCCAGTACTTC

j_call: TRBJ1-6
v_call: TRBV20-1
cdr3_length: 15
d_call: -
clone_size: many
cdr3_aa: CSASPHGRRNSPLHF
cdr3_nt: TGCAGTGCTAGCCCCCATGGGCGTCGAAATTCACCCCTCCACTTT

j_call: TRBJ1-1
v_call: TRBV11-1
cdr3_length: 16
d_call: -
clone_size: many
cdr3_aa: CASSVRPQGVKTEAFF
cdr3_nt: TGTGCCAGCAGCGTAAGACCACAGGGCGTTAAGACTGAAGCTTTCTTT

j_call: TRBJ1-2
v_call: TRBV28
cdr3_length: 12
d_call: -
clone_size: medium-sized
cdr3_aa: CASSLGRAGYTF
cdr3_nt: TGTGCCAGCAGTTTAGGCAGGGCTGGCTACACCTTC

j_call: TRBJ1-1
v_call: TRBV20-1
cdr3_length: 14
d_call: TRBD1
clone_size: -
cdr3_aa: CSAREAGGRQEAFF
cdr3_nt: TGCAGTGCTAGAGAGGCAGGGGGCAGGCAGGAGGCTTTCTTT

j_call: TRBJ1-2
v_call: TRBV2
cdr3_length: 12
d_call: TRBD1
clone_size: many
cdr3_aa: CASSADRGGYTF
cdr3_nt: TGTGCCAGCAGTGCGGACAGGGGAGGCTACACCTTC

j_call: TRBJ1-2
v_call: TRBV28
cdr3_length: 17
d_call: TRBD1
clone_size: -
cdr3_aa: CASSSFGGQGANYGYTF
cdr3_nt: TGTGCCAGCAGTTCATTTGGCGGACAGGGAGCGAACTATGGCTACACCTTC

j_call: TRBJ1-1
v_call: TRBV6-1
cdr3_length: 15
d_call: -
clone_size: few
cdr3_aa: CASSEDVVWNTEAFF
cdr3_nt: TGTGCCAGCAGTGAAGATGTGGTATGGAACACTGAAGCTTTCTTT

j_call: TRBJ1-1
v_call: TRBV28
cdr3_length: 17
d_call: -
clone_size: -
cdr3_aa: CASSSPPRGLGNTEAFF
cdr3_nt: TGTGCCAGCAGTTCCCCCCCCAGAGGTCTGGGGAACACTGAAGCTTTCTTT